The 17 T cell receptor beta chains in this list originate from one sample, sequenced in a study of Tregs in tolerant kidney transplant recipients. Sequenced by immunoSEQ multiplex PCR; TCRdb stores in-frame clones only, minus some. This table holds roughly 250,000 clones, more than 65% found once. Sequenced sample: CD4+ T cells from blood. The source is a human donor in good health.

This clone was recorded once. The gene calls are TRBV7-3 and TRBJ2-1; no definite D call. V was shortened by 3 bases and J by 9 bases, with 9 bases between the two germline ends. The CDR3 has 12 amino acids. From germline, CDR1 is SGHTA and CDR2 FQGTGA. The CDR3 region is CASSFPLSEQFF. Here the CDR3 DNA reads TGTGCCAGCAGCTTTCCCTTGAGTGAGCAGTTCTTC.

This clone showed up just once. The V and J genes are TRBV5-1 and TRBJ1-1, with TRBD1 identical over 8 bases. Germline V CDR1 and CDR2: SGHRS, YFSETQ. This CDR3 contains 15 residues. J lost 2 bases, V lost 4 bases, and 7 bases had no gene match. In DNA, the CDR3 is TGCGCCAGCAGCCGGCAGGGACAGGTAAACACTGAAGCTTTCTTT. Amino acid sequence: CASSRQGQVNTEAFF.

This rearrangement joins TRBV30 to TRBJ1-5; the match to TRBD1 covers 7 bases. The CDR3 covers 17 residues. V shed 3 bases, J shed 0 bases, and the junction held 11 bases outside the gene matches. The germline CDR1 and CDR2 sequences are GTSNPN and SVGIG (reference sequence). CDR3: CAWREGTEINSNQPQHF. For the CDR3, the DNA is TGTGCCTGGAGAGAAGGGACAGAAATCAATAGCAATCAGCCCCAGCATTTT. The full variable domain, rest sourced from reference TRBV30 and TRBJ1-5, is SQTIHQWPATLVQPVGSPLSLECTVEGTSNPNLYWYRQAAGRGLQLLFYSVGIGQISSEVPQNLSASRPQDRQFILSSKKLLLSDSGFYLCAWREGTEINSNQPQHFGDGTRLSIL.

CDR3 sequence reads: CASRSLGNEKLFF. For the CDR3, the DNA is TGTGCCAGCAGGTCCCTGGGTAATGAAAAACTGTTTTTT. The chain carries TRBV27 and TRBJ1-4; D not resolved. Germline V lookup: CDR1 MNHEY, CDR2 SMNVEV (reference sequence). Trimming took off 6 bases at V and 4 bases at J, with 9 bases between the two ends. The CDR3 has 13 amino acids.

V usage is TRBV5-6 and J usage is TRBJ1-2; perhaps TRBD1 as D (5 bases). V was cut by 4 bases and J by 7 bases, with 11 bases left in between. The germline gives CDR1 SGHDT, CDR2 YYEEEE. This CDR3 comprises 12 residues. Written as DNA, the CDR3 is TGTGCCAGCAGCCTGGACATCACTGGCTACACCTTC. Residues: CASSLDITGYTF.

This chain joins TRBV19 and TRBJ2-1, with TRBD2 identical over 12 bases. This CDR3 comprises 15 residues. Germline CDR1 and CDR2: LNHDA and SQIVND (reference sequence). After removal of 4 bases from V and 8 bases from J, the junction contained 6 bases not matched to a gene. The CDR3 is CASSTGTSGFDEQFF. CDR3 DNA: TGTGCCAGTAGTACCGGGACTAGCGGGTTTGATGAGCAGTTCTTC.

This clone was recorded a few times. This sequence joins TRBV25-1 and TRBJ2-5, with 10 bases lining up with TRBD1. Looked up from germline, CDR1 is MGHDK and CDR2 is SYGVNS. CDR3 size: 16 residues. Trimming at V came to 4 bases and at J to 0 bases, leaving 5 bases not matched to a gene. The CDR3 loop reads CASSARDRGYQETQYF. The DNA of the CDR3 is TGTGCCAGCAGTGCCCGGGACAGGGGATACCAAGAGACCCAGTACTTC.

The J gene is TRBJ1-1, the V gene TRBV5-1, with TRBD1 matching over 7 bases. Per the germline V gene, CDR1 is SGHRS and CDR2 is YFSETQ. V lost 4 bases and J lost 5; bases outside the gene matches: 8. The CDR3 has 14 residues. CDR3 residues: CASSLGQSYTEAFF. DNA of the CDR3: TGCGCCAGCAGCCTGGGACAGTCGTATACTGAAGCTTTCTTT.

J is TRBJ2-2 and V is TRBV27; 7 positions match TRBD1. J was trimmed by 7 bases and V by 8 bases; bases with no gene match: 7. This CDR3 is 13 amino acids long. Germline values: CDR1 MNHEY, CDR2 SMNVEV (reference sequence). Here the CDR3 reads CASRDRASGELFF. The CDR3 bases are TGTGCCAGCCGCGACAGGGCTAGCGGGGAGCTGTTTTTT.

The chain carries TRBV27 and TRBJ1-1, with D possibly TRBD1 on 5 matching bases. Trimming cost V 10 bases and J 1 base, with 13 bases left between them. In germline, CDR1 is MNHEY, CDR2 SMNVEV (reference sequence). This CDR3 is 13 amino acids long. Here the CDR3 reads CATLNRWNTEAFF. CDR3 nucleotide sequence: TGTGCCACCCTTAACAGGTGGAACACTGAAGCTTTCTTT.

The chain recombines TRBV5-1 with TRBJ2-7; TRBD1 matches 8 bases. The trim removed 4 bases at V and 0 bases at J, leaving 9 bases unmatched. CDR1 is SGHRS, CDR2 YFSETQ, per germline. The CDR3 runs 16 residues. The CDR3, as DNA: TGCGCCAGCAGCCCCCAGGGGGCCTCCAGCTCCTACGAGCAGTACTTC. It encodes CASSPQGASSSYEQYF.

This rearrangement joins TRBV30 to TRBJ1-5, with D possibly matching TRBD1 (5 bases). Trimming shortened V by 1 base and J by 5 bases, and 9 bases separated the two germline ends. The CDR3 totals 13 residues. CDR1 is GTSNPN, CDR2 SVGIG, per germline (reference sequence). CDR3 sequence (DNA): TGTGCCTGGAGTGGGGCAGGGTATCAGCCCCAGCATTTT. Residues: CAWSGAGYQPQHF.

This sequence joins TRBV7-9 and TRBJ1-5, with a weak D call TRBD1 (5 bases). The germline V and J ends were trimmed by 1 base and 0 bases, with 10 bases remaining between them. Germline V gene sequence: CDR1 SEHNR, CDR2 FQNEAQ (reference sequence). The CDR3 is made up of 16 amino acids. CDR3 nucleotides: TGTGCCAGCAGCTTAGGGGACGGAGATAGCAATCAGCCCCAGCATTTT. It codes for CASSLGDGDSNQPQHF.

The CDR3 DNA reads TGCGCCAGCAAGACAGGGACCAGGGACAATGAGCAGTTCTTC. It translates to CASKTGTRDNEQFF. The chain recombines TRBV5-1 with TRBJ2-1, with TRBD1 matching over 7 bases. The ends lost 6 bases at V and 5 bases at J; junction bases unmatched: 8. Per germline, CDR1 SGHRS and CDR2 YFSETQ. The length of the CDR3 is 14 residues.

This clone appeared a few times. The V and J genes are TRBV7-8 and TRBJ1-3, with 7 bases that match TRBD1. The germline gives CDR1 SGHVS, CDR2 FQNEAQ. V lost 4 bases and J lost 4; bases outside the gene matches: 4. The CDR3 length is 14 residues. The CDR3 DNA reads TGTGCCAGCAGCTCCCCGGGACAGGGAAACACCATATATTTT. It yields the protein CASSSPGQGNTIYF.

This clone was found a few times. The genes are TRBV11-2 and TRBJ2-5; the D is unclear. The CDR3 extends over 14 amino acids. Germline lookup yields CDR1 SGHAT and CDR2 FQNNGV. Trimming took off 1 base at V and 7 bases at J, with 13 bases between the two ends. As DNA, the CDR3 is TGTGCCAGCAGCTTAGGTAACCGCAAGGGGACCCAGTACTTC. As protein: CASSLGNRKGTQYF. The variable domain in full, completed from reference TRBV11-2 and TRBJ2-5, reads EAGVAQSPRYKIIEKRQSVAFWCNPISGHATLYWYQQILGQGPKLLIQFQNNGVVDDSQLPKDRFSAERLKGVDSTLKIQPAKLEDSAVYLCASSLGNRKGTQYFGPGTRLLVL.

The V and J genes are TRBV4-2 and TRBJ2-5; D gene unclear. The last part of the DNA fits TRBJ2-7 better; the J call may be wrong. From germline, CDR1 is LGHNA and CDR2 YNFKEQ. The CDR3 consists of 17 residues. As DNA, the CDR3 is TGTGCCAGCAGCCAACGCGGAGTACAGAGGAGCTCCTACGAGCAGTACTTC. Its translation: CASSQRGVQRSSYEQYF.